This paragraph reports one T cell receptor beta chain. In this sample, this clone turned up a few times. This clone's antigen is unknown. Base-call qualities are not available, and no considerably larger clone is one nucleotide away. The record originates from a study of cytomegalovirus exposure and HLA in healthy donors (dated by TCRdb to 2016 to 2017). Regarding the research as a whole: In an earlier analysis of some 550 of the donors, less than 350 Gb of sequence data and 90 million to 120 million unique TCR beta sequences from about 190 million T cells were reported. Rather than using new phenotypic data, the later analysis identified candidate immune exposures from TCR beta sequences and from how often those sequences occurred across donors. To decide whether each TCR beta V gene segment behaved as functional or pseudogenic, an earlier analysis of nearly 600 of the donors relied on high-throughput TCR beta sequencing. The study used immunosequencing to profile the T cell repertoires of 600 to 850 subjects and linked those repertoires to cytomegalovirus serostatus. HLA typing included class I and class II loci at four-digit resolution. A later genetic analysis used genome-wide SNP genotypes for about 60% of the roughly 700 donors, treating that subset as a discovery cohort. Typing coverage varied by locus: roughly 620-640 donors for A, B, C, DRB1 and DQB1; approximately 500 for DQA1; over 600 for DPA1; around 450 for DPB1. A handful of DR-DQ haplotypes were handled as single units for association and clustering because linkage in the cohort was strong. The study combined high-throughput TCR immunosequencing, statistical association of individual TCRs with disease status, and machine learning to predict cytomegalovirus infection status. In a later analysis, previously published TCR beta repertoires from about 670 donors were re-analyzed and high-resolution HLA genotyping was added so that TCR occurrence patterns could be studied. Among almost 400 genotyped donors of the cohort, an average of roughly 240,000 unique TCR beta nucleotide sequences were sequenced per donor, roughly a sixth of them non-productive. Every repertoire in the discovery cohort had been generated on one and the same sequencing platform. Of the roughly 400 genotyped donors, 81% fell in the genetic ancestry cluster associated with self-reported Caucasian donors. The study was designed to test whether signatures of past pathogen exposure could be identified by cataloging public T cell receptors. About 280 gigabases of sequencing data and about 92 million unique TCR sequences made up an early release that covered approximately 700 HLA-typed donors. Donor age, sex, ethnicity and CMV serostatus were collected together with the repertoire data. Besides the first cohort of some 670 subjects, a separate validation cohort made up of around 120 different subjects was used.

The method behind the library was the immunoSEQ multiplex PCR assay. A mixture of 60 forward primers for TCR Vbeta segments and 13 reverse primers for TCR Jbeta segments was used in the multiplex PCR. A multiplex PCR assay on genomic DNA amplified the CDR3 region of rearranged TCR beta genes. The Illumina HiSeq System was used to sequence the amplified TCR beta libraries as 87-base-pair reads. The authors' analysis ran thus. A later analysis tallied 75 million to 95 million unique TCR beta chains across the approximately 670 repertoires, and about 12 million of those chains were shared by two or more donors. To remove PCR and sequencing errors, raw reads were error-corrected and collapsed into unique sequences using a nearest-neighbor algorithm that merged closely related sequences. Alignment of CDR3 sequences to IMGT reference sequences was used to assign V, D and J gene segments. For a sequence to be retained, at least a six-nucleotide match to both a V gene segment and a J gene segment was required. A rearrangement counted as productive if the CDR3 had no stop codons and remained in frame with V and J, and every other rearrangement counted as non-productive. Following IMGT convention, CDR3 was defined as the stretch from the second conserved V-encoded cysteine up to the conserved J-encoded phenylalanine. In an earlier analysis of roughly 580 of the donors, sequences lacking an unambiguous match to a single V gene segment were excluded. In an earlier analysis of roughly 600 of the donors, a V segment was called functional when productive rearrangements were above 56.7%, and segregating when the standard deviation between donors exceeded 5%. A statistical classification framework was built to diagnose cytomegalovirus status from the catalog of TCR beta chain sequences. In a later analysis, TCR nucleotide sequences were compared against IMGT/GENE-DB human TR gene sequences so that V and J genes could be assigned. The TCRdist pipeline was used in a later analysis to assign CDR3 sequences and most-parsimonious VDJ recombination scenarios. In a later analysis, every TCR beta chain was defined by the combination of its CDR3 amino acid sequence and its V-gene family, and reads without a unique V-gene family were dropped. A later analysis removed 592 highly shared, low-generation-probability nucleotide sequences to deal with suspected cross-contamination and a sequencing artifact. In a later analysis, a clonal expansion index was calculated for each public chain from normalized within-repertoire ranks of inferred template counts. A later analysis computed generation probabilities with a VDJ recombination model fitted to out-of-frame rearrangements, and checked the results against IGoR. A later analysis scored TCR-TCR, TCR-HLA and TCR-CMV co-occurrence with hypergeometric tests, applying a repertoire-size bias correction to TCR pairs. To estimate false discovery rates, a later analysis permuted the HLA or CMV assignments 20 times. A later analysis grouped co-occurring TCRs with DBSCAN, adding TCRdist sequence similarity when clustering within HLA-allele-positive subsets. Co-occurrence clustering excluded repertoires with fewer than 30,000 or more than 120,000 public chains, plus five with anomalous nucleotide sharing. TCRdb took over this immuneACCESS table, retaining in-frame rearrangements with V and J assigned. Such tables are incomplete; in checked studies, under half of the missing clones stem from an unresolved V gene, and the remainder is unexplained. The V and J calls and clone size were taken over from that table, and D and trimming were inferred from the DNA. The sample table lists approximately 180,000 clones, about 70% of them with a count of one. Less than 2% of the sample lies in the top ten.

V ends up 3 bases short and J 0 bases short, with an unmatched junction base count of 10. Reading from cysteine to phenylalanine, the CDR3 counts 17 amino acids. Solely the CDR3 DNA is kept, with 51 bases framed from the first base. The germline V gene (reference sequence) sets CDR1 to LNHNV and CDR2 to YYDKDF. In total, just over 650 healthy bone marrow donors made up the cohort. At the time of sampling, all cohort members were nominally healthy, though unrecorded immune exposures were likely present. The donor was CMV seronegative and was included in the group of approximately 350 seronegative cohort members. A peripheral blood sample was provided by each donor, and peripheral blood mononuclear cells were used for TCR beta sequencing. The Qiagen DNeasy Blood Extraction Kit was used to extract genomic DNA from the blood cell samples. Results and caveats for the whole study, not just this receptor: A later analysis found that TCR association rates varied across HLA loci, with DRB1 alleles showing the most associated TCRs and HLA-C alleles the fewest. In this cohort, only TCR beta chains were sequenced, and detectable features were limited by the absence of alpha or paired-chain data. A further reported finding was that TCR beta sequences accurately predicted the HLA-A and HLA-B alleles for most subjects in the first cohort. A later analysis found that most CMV-associated TCR beta chains appeared HLA-restricted, with HLA associations seemingly driven largely by CMV exposure. The authors suggested that the approach could potentially be extended to other disease states and immunological phenotypes. At a false discovery rate of 0.05, a later analysis linked 15,000 to 20,000 TCR beta sequences to specific HLA alleles. In a later genetic analysis, fewer N-insertions in productive TCRs were reported among donors in an Asian-associated ancestry cluster than the 666-donor mean. In a later analysis, several top co-occurrence clusters were reported to appear linked to parvovirus B19, influenza, CMV and Epstein-Barr virus. In a later analysis, HLA-associated TCR beta chains showed more clonal expansion and lower generation probabilities than non-associated chains that were equally common. A group of highly shared sequence variants was considered likely to be a technical artifact of the sequencing pipeline. Because HLA typing was missing for some donors at each locus, association tests included only the typed subset. In a later genetic analysis, a missense DCLRE1C variant was associated with V-gene and J-gene trimming of TCR beta chains, and the association was replicated in an independent cohort. Some IMGT-functional V segments, including TRBV6-2 and TRBV6-3, could not be distinguished by the 87-base-pair reads and were therefore excluded. Linkage disequilibrium might explain the correlated functional status among segregating V segments, but an unknown experimental factor could not be excluded. When HLA alleles, especially DR and DQ, strongly co-occurred, TCR associations were difficult to assign to individual alleles. Immune exposure information for the cohort was limited to CMV serostatus. In vitro tests confirmed that three of the cytomegalovirus-associated TCR beta chains recognize cytomegalovirus antigens. The study gave a list of over 150 TCR beta chains associated with cytomegalovirus. Because counts were too low, about 18 rarely observed V segments, including chromosome 9 orphons, were left out of the earlier analysis of several hundred of the donors. In an earlier analysis of 587 of the donors, most TCR beta V segments appeared in productive rearrangements about 87% or about 30% of the time, broadly matching IMGT annotations. Roughly uniform sequencing depth across donors was assumed in presence/absence analyses, although this assumption may not hold. Most TCR sequences were observed very rarely across donors, whereas some public TCRs were present in many individuals. In both the original and validation cohorts, the classifier was reported to diagnose cytomegalovirus status with high specificity and sensitivity.

The sequence derives from a woman younger than 45 in good health and CMV-seronegative. The rearranged segments are TRBV15 and TRBJ1-2; 7 central nucleotides agree with TRBD1. The sequencing sample was made of PBMCs. In nucleotides, the sequence is TGTGCCACCAGCAGGGCGGACAGGAACCTTCCTAACTATGGCTACACCTTC. This is translated as CATSRADRNLPNYGYTF.